This T cell receptor (beta chain) was found in a study of beta chain features in type 1 diabetes. CD4+ cells of the naive, central memory, regulatory and stem cell-like memory types were sorted via CD45RO/CCR7/CD25/CD127/CD95/CD27. Of the isolated RNA, all was reverse transcribed, and so the sequenced material was expressed TCRB transcripts. TCRdb's copy holds only in-frame clones and misses some; the assay was immunoSEQ multiplex PCR. The profile shows under 250,000 clones, about a tenth of them singletons. Trimming left V 6 bases short and J 4 bases short, with 11 bases between. Per germline, CDR1 SEHNR and CDR2 FQNEAQ (reference sequence). There are 13 residues in the CDR3. With regard to this clone: The antigen is undetermined.

General observations from the study: TCRB CDR3s from Type 1 diabetes patients were moderately but significantly shorter in all four CD4+ subsets.

V usage is TRBV7-9 and J usage is TRBJ2-3, with unresolved D. The TCR sequence derives from a man younger than 35 in good health. Sequenced: central memory CD4+ T cells from blood. The DNA for the CDR3 is TGTGCCAGCAGGCAGACTCAGGCAGATACGCAGTATTTT. Its protein product is CASRQTQADTQYF.